The rows below give T cell receptor beta chains drawn from one sample of a study of CD8 T cells in ankylosing spondylitis. TCRdb ran MiXCR on the 5' RACE reads and lists one entry per CDR3 protein. The table records about 140,000 distinct CDR3 sequences, roughly 8.8% of them present only once. Sequencing was carried out using synovial fluid, either unsorted or a sorted T cell fraction (not recorded which). The receptors here all came from a male donor with ankylosing spondylitis. Both conserved end residues are part of each CDR3. Each record gives: J gene, D gene, V gene, clone size, CDR3 length, CDR3 protein, CDR3 DNA. The D gene is left open where the match is weak. Some rows have no size entry. The others give once, few or many, or a class for an expanded clone.

J: TRBJ1-5
D: NA
V: TRBV20-1
size: few
length: 13
CDR3: CSAKKGGFQPQHF
DNA: TGCAGTGCAAAGAAGGGGGGGTTTCAGCCCCAGCATTTT

J: TRBJ1-6
D: TRBD1
V: TRBV30
size: NA
length: 13
CDR3: CATDRQGGSPLHF
DNA: TGTGCCACCGACCGACAGGGAGGCTCACCCCTCCACTTT

J: TRBJ1-2
D: NA
V: TRBV20-1
size: many
length: 13
CDR3: CSAGQPLSYGYTF
DNA: TGCAGTGCCGGACAGCCACTGTCCTATGGCTACACCTTC

J: TRBJ1-2
D: NA
V: TRBV20-1
size: many
length: 11
CDR3: CSAFDGNGYTF
DNA: TGCAGTGCCTTTGACGGTAATGGCTACACCTTC

J: TRBJ1-2
D: NA
V: TRBV29-1
size: many
length: 12
CDR3: CSVEKGRYGYTF
DNA: TGCAGCGTTGAGAAGGGACGATATGGCTACACCTTC

J: TRBJ2-1
D: NA
V: TRBV2
size: few
length: 13
CDR3: CASSEFALGEQFF
DNA: TGTGCCAGCAGTGAATTTGCCTTGGGGGAGCAGTTCTTC

J: TRBJ2-1
D: NA
V: TRBV7-2
size: NA
length: 13
CDR3: CASSLRQNNEQFF
DNA: TGTGCCAGCAGCTTGAGACAGAACAATGAGCAGTTCTTC

J: TRBJ2-2
D: TRBD2
V: TRBV2
size: many
length: 14
CDR3: CATRTSGGAGELFF
DNA: TGTGCCACCCGGACTAGCGGGGGGGCCGGGGAGCTGTTTTTT

J: TRBJ2-3
D: TRBD2
V: TRBV20-1
size: few
length: 15
CDR3: CSAGRLAGGPDTQYF
DNA: TGCAGTGCTGGTCGACTAGCGGGAGGGCCCGATACGCAGTATTTT

J: TRBJ1-2
D: TRBD1
V: TRBV9
size: NA
length: 15
CDR3: CASSSRQGGNYGYTF
DNA: TGTGCCAGCAGCTCCAGACAGGGGGGCAACTATGGCTACACCTTC

J: TRBJ1-2
D: NA
V: TRBV20-1
size: many
length: 14
CDR3: CSARLYRANYGYTF
DNA: TGCAGTGCTAGGCTATACCGAGCTAACTATGGCTACACCTTC

J: TRBJ2-3
D: TRBD2
V: TRBV7-2
size: many
length: 15
CDR3: CASSSLAGVTDTQYF
DNA: TGTGCCAGCAGCTCACTAGCGGGGGTAACAGATACGCAGTATTTT

J: TRBJ2-7
D: NA
V: TRBV3-1
size: NA
length: 15
CDR3: CASSQAAFVNYEQYF
DNA: TGTGCCAGCAGCCAAGCCGCCTTTGTGAACTACGAGCAGTACTTC

J: TRBJ2-3
D: TRBD2
V: TRBV10-1
size: many
length: 16
CDR3: CASSEIAGGGTDTQYF
DNA: TGCGCCAGCAGTGAGATAGCGGGAGGTGGCACAGATACGCAGTATTTT

J: TRBJ2-1
D: NA
V: TRBV20-1
size: many
length: 16
CDR3: CSARVPFTGEDNEQFF
DNA: TGCAGTGCTAGAGTCCCCTTCACGGGGGAGGACAATGAGCAGTTCTTC

J: TRBJ1-2
D: NA
V: TRBV5-6
size: few
length: 14
CDR3: CASSLFPDAYGYTF
DNA: TGTGCCAGCAGCTTGTTTCCGGACGCCTATGGCTACACCTTC

J: TRBJ2-1
D: TRBD1
V: TRBV19
size: once
length: 17
CDR3: CATSRLQGDSSYNEQFF
DNA: TGTGCCACCTCACGCCTACAGGGGGATAGCTCCTACAATGAGCAGTTCTTC

J: TRBJ2-7
D: NA
V: TRBV3-1
size: NA
length: 14
CDR3: CASSPRRTSYEQYF
DNA: TGTGCCAGCAGCCCCCGCCGCACCTCCTACGAGCAGTACTTC

J: TRBJ1-1
D: NA
V: TRBV5-5
size: NA
length: 14
CDR3: CASSLGYGVAEAFF
DNA: TGTGCCAGCAGCTTGGGTTATGGGGTAGCCGAAGCTTTCTTT

J: TRBJ1-2
D: TRBD1
V: TRBV19
size: few
length: 15
CDR3: CASSRGDSTIYGYTF
DNA: TGTGCCAGTAGCCGGGGGGACAGCACTATCTATGGCTACACCTTC

J: TRBJ2-6
D: NA
V: TRBV7-2
size: many
length: 17
CDR3: CASLPHQGSSGANVLTF
DNA: TGTGCCAGCTTACCGCATCAGGGGAGCTCTGGGGCCAACGTCCTGACTTTC

J: TRBJ2-7
D: TRBD2
V: TRBV7-2
size: NA
length: 15
CDR3: CASSLEFSGYYEQYF
DNA: TGTGCCAGCAGCTTAGAATTTAGCGGGTACTACGAGCAGTACTTC

J: TRBJ1-1
D: NA
V: TRBV20-1
size: many
length: 13
CDR3: CSGEPGTNTEAFF
DNA: TGCAGTGGAGAGCCGGGAACTAACACTGAAGCTTTCTTT

J: TRBJ1-4
D: NA
V: TRBV6-1
size: many
length: 13
CDR3: CASKTAANEKLFF
DNA: TGTGCCAGCAAAACCGCAGCTAATGAAAAACTGTTTTTT

J: TRBJ2-1
D: NA
V: TRBV11-1
size: many
length: 20
CDR3: CASSLDPGTGPGGPDNEQFF
DNA: TGTGCCAGCAGCTTAGACCCCGGGACAGGGCCGGGAGGGCCGGACAATGAGCAGTTCTTC

J: TRBJ1-4
D: NA
V: TRBV6-6
size: many
length: 11
CDR3: CASSGSGKLFF
DNA: TGTGCCAGCAGTGGTAGTGGAAAACTGTTTTTT

J: TRBJ2-5
D: TRBD1
V: TRBV29-1
size: many
length: 12
CDR3: CSGTGIQETQYF
DNA: TGCAGCGGGACAGGGATTCAAGAGACCCAGTACTTC

J: TRBJ2-1
D: NA
V: TRBV20-1
size: many
length: 14
CDR3: CSARDRAGYNEQFF
DNA: TGCAGTGCTAGAGATAGGGCGGGGTACAATGAGCAGTTCTTC

J: TRBJ2-7
D: NA
V: TRBV20-1
size: few
length: 14
CDR3: CSALGTDSSYEQYF
DNA: TGCAGTGCTCTAGGGACCGATAGCTCCTACGAGCAGTACTTC

J: TRBJ1-3
D: NA
V: TRBV11-2
size: many
length: 10
CDR3: CASSSSTIYF
DNA: TGTGCCAGCAGCTCAAGCACCATATATTTT

J: TRBJ2-1
D: TRBD1
V: TRBV20-1
size: few
length: 13
CDR3: CSVGQGGGNEQFF
DNA: TGCAGTGTCGGACAGGGGGGAGGCAATGAGCAGTTCTTC

J: TRBJ2-7
D: TRBD1
V: TRBV7-8
size: NA
length: 14
CDR3: CASSLPGGTYEQYF
DNA: TGTGCCAGCAGCCTCCCAGGGGGAACCTACGAGCAGTACTTC

J: TRBJ2-7
D: NA
V: TRBV6-5
size: few
length: 15
CDR3: CASSDSQGSSYEQYF
DNA: TGTGCCAGCAGTGACTCGCAGGGGTCTTCCTACGAGCAGTACTTC

J: TRBJ1-2
D: NA
V: TRBV7-2
size: many
length: 15
CDR3: CASSLGRTENYGYTF
DNA: TGTGCCAGCAGCTTGGGTCGGACGGAGAACTATGGCTACACCTTC

J: TRBJ1-2
D: NA
V: TRBV12-3/TRBV12-4
size: many
length: 14
CDR3: CASSPPGRPYGYTF
DNA: TGTGCCAGCAGTCCCCCCGGCAGGCCCTATGGCTACACCTTC

J: TRBJ2-3
D: NA
V: TRBV4-1
size: NA
length: 13
CDR3: CASSQGAEDTQYF
DNA: TGCGCCAGCAGCCAAGGAGCTGAGGATACGCAGTATTTT

J: TRBJ2-1
D: NA
V: TRBV6-2/TRBV6-3
size: NA
length: 15
CDR3: CASSYSITALNEQFF
DNA: TGTGCCAGCAGTTACTCTATCACGGCCCTCAATGAGCAGTTCTTC

J: TRBJ2-7
D: NA
V: TRBV4-3
size: many
length: 15
CDR3: CASSQDRDITYEQYF
DNA: TGCGCCAGCAGCCAAGATCGGGACATCACCTACGAGCAGTACTTC

J: TRBJ2-7
D: TRBD1
V: TRBV11-3
size: many
length: 11
CDR3: CASSTGGPQYF
DNA: TGTGCCAGTTCCACAGGGGGCCCGCAGTACTTC

J: TRBJ2-1
D: NA
V: TRBV12-3/TRBV12-4
size: NA
length: 15
CDR3: CASSALPRGYNEQFF
DNA: TGTGCCAGCAGTGCCCTCCCCAGGGGCTACAATGAGCAGTTCTTC

J: TRBJ1-1
D: NA
V: TRBV7-3
size: many
length: 14
CDR3: CASSRGGRNTEAFF
DNA: TGTGCCAGCAGCAGAGGAGGGCGGAACACTGAAGCTTTCTTT

J: TRBJ2-7
D: NA
V: TRBV18
size: few
length: 13
CDR3: CASSSQGAGEQYF
DNA: TGTGCCAGCTCATCCCAGGGAGCCGGGGAGCAGTACTTC

J: TRBJ2-7
D: NA
V: TRBV2
size: many
length: 15
CDR3: CASSFGERTSYEQYF
DNA: TGTGCCAGCAGTTTCGGGGAGCGTACCTCCTACGAGCAGTACTTC

J: TRBJ1-3
D: TRBD1
V: TRBV7-9
size: NA
length: 15
CDR3: CASSVQGFSGNTIYF
DNA: TGTGCCAGCAGCGTACAGGGGTTCTCTGGAAACACCATATATTTT

J: TRBJ2-2
D: NA
V: TRBV7-9
size: few
length: 16
CDR3: CASSSGHGTGTGELFF
DNA: TGTGCCAGCAGCTCTGGACACGGGACTGGCACCGGGGAGCTGTTTTTT

J: TRBJ2-7
D: NA
V: TRBV7-2
size: many
length: 16
CDR3: CASSLAIQGAPYEQYF
DNA: TGTGCCAGCAGCTTAGCTATCCAGGGTGCTCCCTACGAGCAGTACTTC

J: TRBJ2-3
D: TRBD1
V: TRBV29-1
size: many
length: 14
CDR3: CSVAAGGLTDTQYF
DNA: TGCAGCGTTGCCGCAGGGGGCTTGACAGATACGCAGTATTTT

J: TRBJ2-3
D: TRBD1
V: TRBV2
size: NA
length: 13
CDR3: CASKRTGVDTQYF
DNA: TGTGCCAGCAAACGGACAGGGGTAGATACGCAGTATTTT

J: TRBJ2-5
D: NA
V: TRBV2
size: NA
length: 13
CDR3: CASLRRGRETQYF
DNA: TGTGCCAGTCTACGGCGGGGACGGGAGACCCAGTACTTC

J: TRBJ2-5
D: NA
V: TRBV28
size: NA
length: 14
CDR3: CASSLPPIGKTQYF
DNA: TGTGCCAGCAGTTTACCACCGATCGGCAAGACCCAGTACTTC

J: TRBJ2-1
D: NA
V: TRBV7-2
size: few
length: 16
CDR3: CASRQVAPHPYNEQFF
DNA: TGTGCCAGCAGGCAAGTTGCTCCCCACCCGTACAATGAGCAGTTCTTC

J: TRBJ2-7
D: NA
V: TRBV6-2/TRBV6-3
size: NA
length: 15
CDR3: CASSYEEVSSYEQYF
DNA: TGTGCCAGCAGTTACGAAGAGGTTTCCTCCTACGAGCAGTACTTC

J: TRBJ1-1
D: NA
V: TRBV28
size: many
length: 15
CDR3: CASSFGAIMNTEAFF
DNA: TGTGCCAGCAGTTTCGGTGCAATCATGAACACTGAAGCTTTCTTT